The clone carrying this T cell receptor (beta chain) was seen at least ten times. Its antigen is unidentified. The data stem from a study of CD8 T cells in ankylosing spondylitis. Study findings and constraints: In ankylosing spondylitis patients, matched synovial fluid reportedly showed significant enrichment of disease-linked clones. Past research had described some motif variants in reactive arthritis synovial fluid and blood. A TCR beta motif of about 8 highly homologous variants seemed to mark ankylosing spondylitis blood.

The CDR3 is 14 residues long. Trimming removed 4 bases from V and 2 bases from J; junction bases left unmatched: 2. TCR beta libraries were made by quantitative 5'-RACE with molecular barcodes. TCRdb redid the calling of the 5' RACE reads with MiXCR, one entry per CDR3 protein. The table has around 340,000 distinct CDR3 sequences, 20% to 25% seen once. The V and J genes are TRBV12-3 or TRBV12-4 and TRBJ2-7, with 10 bases lining up with TRBD1. The receptor's source is a male donor with ankylosing spondylitis or in good health (not recorded which). The sample was blood, either unsorted or a sorted T cell fraction (not recorded which). For the CDR3, the DNA is TGTGCCAGCAGTTGGGGACAGGGGACCTACGAGCAGTACTTC. Its protein is CASSWGQGTYEQYF.